This TCR beta chain appears in the sequencing data of a study of T cells after yellow fever vaccination. Study results and caveats: Of the clonotypes, a small share occurred in both CD4 and CD8 compartments.

In the case of this clonotype: Its antigen is undetermined.

The CDR3 totals 15 residues. Germline lookup yields CDR1 MNHEY and CDR2 SVGAGI. V gave up 2 bases and J gave up 7 bases; unmatched junction bases: 7. Universal primer sites and UMIs were introduced during 5'RACE template-switching synthesis of TCR cDNA. In TCRdb, the 5' RACE reads were re-called with MiXCR into one record per CDR3 protein. This table has roughly 500,000 distinct CDR3 sequences, roughly a fifth appearing once. The source is a man between 25 and 39 years old who received the YFV17D yellow fever vaccine. The chain combines TRBV6-5 with TRBJ2-3, with 9 bases lining up with TRBD2. The starting material was PBMCs, obtained 15 days after the yellow fever booster vaccination. The CDR3 here is CASSYGREGPYTQYF. DNA for the CDR3: TGTGCCAGCAGTTACGGGCGGGAGGGTCCCTATACGCAGTATTTT.